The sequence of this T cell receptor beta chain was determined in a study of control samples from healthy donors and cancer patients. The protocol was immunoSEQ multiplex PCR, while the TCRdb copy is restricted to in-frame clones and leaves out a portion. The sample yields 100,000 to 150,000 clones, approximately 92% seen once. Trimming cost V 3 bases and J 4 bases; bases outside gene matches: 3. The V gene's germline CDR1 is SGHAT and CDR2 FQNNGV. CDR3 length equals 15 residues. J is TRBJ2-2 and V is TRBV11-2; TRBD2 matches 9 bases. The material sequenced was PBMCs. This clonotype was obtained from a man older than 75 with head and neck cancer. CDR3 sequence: CASSFRRGGTGELFF. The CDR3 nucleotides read TGTGCCAGCAGCTTCAGGCGGGGGGGCACCGGGGAGCTGTTTTTT.